This TCR beta chain was identified in a study of blood T cell repertoires in COVID-19. Method: immunoSEQ multiplex PCR; TCRdb's copy keeps in-frame clones and lacks some. The repertoire consists of a few hundred thousand clones, with about 91% occurring once and the leading ten covering under 3%. Germline V gene lookup returns CDR1 GTSNPN and CDR2 SVGIG (reference sequence). CDR3 length equals 19 residues. V was clipped by 2 bases and J by 5 bases; unmatched bases: 18. This receptor was taken from a person aged 18 to 35 with COVID-19, enrolled during active disease. The sequenced material came from peripheral blood. The genes are TRBV30 and TRBJ2-5; TRBD2 agrees at 12 bases. CDR3 protein: CAWSPRMGASGRVGETQYF. The CDR3 DNA follows: TGTGCCTGGAGTCCCCGGATGGGGGCTAGCGGGAGGGTAGGGGAGACCCAGTACTTC.